The clone carrying this T cell receptor beta chain has just a few counts. As yet, its antigen is unknown. The sample originates from a study of beta chain features in type 1 diabetes. Expressed TCRB transcripts were sequenced because the isolated RNA had all been reverse transcribed beforehand. The table came from immunoSEQ multiplex PCR; TCRdb's copy has only in-frame clones and leaves some out. The sample has 120,000 to 150,000 clones; 8.5% to 12% are singletons. J gave up 4 bases and V 4 bases, and 7 bases lay outside the gene matches. The CDR3 spans 15 residues. Per germline, CDR1 LGHNA and CDR2 YSLEER. Study-wide results and limits: The question left open here concerned HLA type influencing TCRB rearrangement.

Input material: naive CD4+ T cells from blood. The TCR originated in a man younger than 35 in good health. V gene TRBV4-3 combines with J gene TRBJ1-3, with 7 bases that match TRBD1. CDR3 bases: TGCGCCAGCAGCCGAATGGGACAGACCGGAAACACCATATATTTT. It codes for CASSRMGQTGNTIYF.